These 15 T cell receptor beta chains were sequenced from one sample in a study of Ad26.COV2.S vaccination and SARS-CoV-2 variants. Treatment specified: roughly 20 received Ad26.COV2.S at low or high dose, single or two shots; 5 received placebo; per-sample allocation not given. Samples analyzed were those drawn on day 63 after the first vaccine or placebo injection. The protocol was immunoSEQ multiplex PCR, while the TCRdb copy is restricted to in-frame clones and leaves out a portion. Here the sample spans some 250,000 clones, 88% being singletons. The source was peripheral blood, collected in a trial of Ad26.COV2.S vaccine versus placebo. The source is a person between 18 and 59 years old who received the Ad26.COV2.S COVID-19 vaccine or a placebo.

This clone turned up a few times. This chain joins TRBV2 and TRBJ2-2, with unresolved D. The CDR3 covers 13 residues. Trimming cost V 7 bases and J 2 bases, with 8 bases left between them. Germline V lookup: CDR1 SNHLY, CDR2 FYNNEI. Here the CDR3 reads CASNRDNTGELFF. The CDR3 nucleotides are TGTGCCAGCAACAGAGATAACACCGGGGAGCTGTTTTTT. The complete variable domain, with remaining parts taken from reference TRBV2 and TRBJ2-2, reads EPEVTQTPSHQVTQMGQEVILRCVPISNHLYFYWYRQILGQKVEFLVSFYNNEISEKSEIFDDQFSVERPDGSNFTLKIRSTKLEDSAMYFCASNRDNTGELFFGEGSRLTVL.

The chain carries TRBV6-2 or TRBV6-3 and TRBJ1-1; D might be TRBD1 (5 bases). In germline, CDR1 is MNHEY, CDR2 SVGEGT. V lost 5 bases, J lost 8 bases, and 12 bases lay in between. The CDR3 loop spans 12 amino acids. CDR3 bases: TGTGCCAGCAGTCCCGGGGGGAGGGAAGCTTTCTTT. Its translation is CASSPGGREAFF.

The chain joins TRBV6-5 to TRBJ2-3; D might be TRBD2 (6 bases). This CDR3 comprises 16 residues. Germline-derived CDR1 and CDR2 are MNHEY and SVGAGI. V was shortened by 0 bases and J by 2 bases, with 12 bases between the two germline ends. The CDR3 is CASSYSLSGTTDTQYF. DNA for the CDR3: TGTGCCAGCAGTTACTCCCTTAGCGGCACCACAGATACGCAGTATTTT.

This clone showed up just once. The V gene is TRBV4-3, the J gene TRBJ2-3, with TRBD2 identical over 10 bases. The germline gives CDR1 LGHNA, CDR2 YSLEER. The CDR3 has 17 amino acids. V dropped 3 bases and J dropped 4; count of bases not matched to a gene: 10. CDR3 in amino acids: CASSQRVAGGGADTQYF. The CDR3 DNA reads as TGCGCCAGCAGCCAGAGAGTAGCGGGGGGCGGGGCAGATACGCAGTATTTT.

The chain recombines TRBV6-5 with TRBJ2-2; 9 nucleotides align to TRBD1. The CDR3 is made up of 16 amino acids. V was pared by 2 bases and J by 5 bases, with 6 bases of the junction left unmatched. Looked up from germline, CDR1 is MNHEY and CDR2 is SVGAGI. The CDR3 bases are TGTGCCAGCAGTTACGGGGACAGGGCGACTACCGGGGAGCTGTTTTTT. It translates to CASSYGDRATTGELFF.

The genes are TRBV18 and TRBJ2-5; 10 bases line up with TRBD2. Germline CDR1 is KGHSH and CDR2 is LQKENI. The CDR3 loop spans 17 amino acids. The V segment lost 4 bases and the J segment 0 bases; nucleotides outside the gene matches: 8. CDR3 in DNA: TGTGCCAGCTCACTCCTGGCCGGGACTAGCGACCAAGAGACCCAGTACTTC. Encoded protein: CASSLLAGTSDQETQYF.

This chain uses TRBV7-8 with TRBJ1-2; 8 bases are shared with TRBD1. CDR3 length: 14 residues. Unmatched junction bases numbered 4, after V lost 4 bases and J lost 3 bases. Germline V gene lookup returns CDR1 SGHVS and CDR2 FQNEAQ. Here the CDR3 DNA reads TGTGCCAGCAGCTCAGGGGGCCCAGACTATGGCTACACCTTC. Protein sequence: CASSSGGPDYGYTF.

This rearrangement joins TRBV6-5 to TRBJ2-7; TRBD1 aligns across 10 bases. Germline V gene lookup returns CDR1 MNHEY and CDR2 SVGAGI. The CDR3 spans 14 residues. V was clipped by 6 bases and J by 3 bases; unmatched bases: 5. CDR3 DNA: TGTGCCAGCAGAGGGACAGGGGAACGCTACGAGCAGTACTTC. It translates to CASRGTGERYEQYF.

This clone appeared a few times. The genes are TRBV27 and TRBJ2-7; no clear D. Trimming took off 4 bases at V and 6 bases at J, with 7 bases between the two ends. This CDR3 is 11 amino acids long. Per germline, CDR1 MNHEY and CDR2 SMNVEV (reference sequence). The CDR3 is CASSSATEQYF. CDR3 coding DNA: TGTGCCAGCAGTTCTGCGACCGAGCAGTACTTC.

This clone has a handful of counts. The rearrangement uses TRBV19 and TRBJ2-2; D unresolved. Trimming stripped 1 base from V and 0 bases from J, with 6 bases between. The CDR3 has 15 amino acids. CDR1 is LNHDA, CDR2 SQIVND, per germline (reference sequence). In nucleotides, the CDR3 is TGTGCCAGTAGTATAGGTACAGCGAACACCGGGGAGCTGTTTTTT. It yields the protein CASSIGTANTGELFF.

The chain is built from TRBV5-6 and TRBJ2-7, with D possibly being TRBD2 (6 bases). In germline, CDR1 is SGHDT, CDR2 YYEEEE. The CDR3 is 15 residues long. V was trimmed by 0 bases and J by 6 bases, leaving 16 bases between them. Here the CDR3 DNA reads TGTGCCAGCAGCTTGGTTCGCGGGGCGGTCTCCGAGCAGTACTTC. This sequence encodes CASSLVRGAVSEQYF.

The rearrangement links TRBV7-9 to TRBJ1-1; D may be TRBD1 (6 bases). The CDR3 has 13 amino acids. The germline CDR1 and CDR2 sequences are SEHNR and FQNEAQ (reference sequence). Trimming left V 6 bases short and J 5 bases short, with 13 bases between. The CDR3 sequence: CASSMEGVTEAFF. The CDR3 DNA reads TGTGCCAGCAGTATGGAGGGGGTAACTGAAGCTTTCTTT. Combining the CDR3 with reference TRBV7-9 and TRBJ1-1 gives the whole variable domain DTGVSQNPRHKITKRGQNVTFRCDPISEHNRLYWYRQTLGQGPEFLTYFQNEAQLEKSRLLSDRFSAERPKGSFSTLEIQRTEQGDSAMYLCASSMEGVTEAFFGQGTRLTVV.

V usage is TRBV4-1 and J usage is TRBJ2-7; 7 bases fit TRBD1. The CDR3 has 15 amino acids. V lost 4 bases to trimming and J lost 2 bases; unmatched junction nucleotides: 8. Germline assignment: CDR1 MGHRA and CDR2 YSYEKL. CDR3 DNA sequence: TGCGCCAGCAGCCTCCGACAGGGAAGGACCTACGAGCAGTACTTC. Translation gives CASSLRQGRTYEQYF.

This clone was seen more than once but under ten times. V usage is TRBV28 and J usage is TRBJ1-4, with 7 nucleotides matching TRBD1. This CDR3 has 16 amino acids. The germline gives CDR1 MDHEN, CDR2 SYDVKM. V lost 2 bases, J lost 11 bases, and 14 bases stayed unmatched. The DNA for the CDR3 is TGTGCCAGCAGTTTAGGTCGAGGCAGGGGGTCGTTTAAACTGTTTTTT. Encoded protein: CASSLGRGRGSFKLFF.

The CDR3 sequence is CASSLAQAGQYF. DNA of the CDR3: TGTGCCAGCAGCTTAGCCCAGGCTGGGCAGTACTTC. V usage is TRBV7-9 and J usage is TRBJ2-7; D uncertain. The V end lost 0 bases, the J end lost 9 bases, and 9 bases lay between the germline ends. Germline CDR1 SEHNR, CDR2 FQNEAQ (reference sequence). The CDR3 is 12 amino acids.